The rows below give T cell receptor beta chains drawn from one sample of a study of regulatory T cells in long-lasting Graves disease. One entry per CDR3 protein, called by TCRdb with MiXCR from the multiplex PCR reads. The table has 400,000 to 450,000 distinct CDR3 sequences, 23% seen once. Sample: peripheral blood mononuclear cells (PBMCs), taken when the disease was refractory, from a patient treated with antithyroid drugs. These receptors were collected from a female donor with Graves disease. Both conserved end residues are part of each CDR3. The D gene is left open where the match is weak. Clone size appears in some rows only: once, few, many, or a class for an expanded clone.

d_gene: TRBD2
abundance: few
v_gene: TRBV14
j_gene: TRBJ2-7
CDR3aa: CASSQAAGRSYEQYF
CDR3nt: TGTGCCAGCAGCCAGGCAGCGGGAAGATCCTACGAGCAGTACTTC

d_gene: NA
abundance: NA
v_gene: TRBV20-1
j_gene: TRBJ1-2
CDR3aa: CSARDPVLAGGYTF
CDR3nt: TGCAGTGCTAGGGACCCAGTCCTCGCTGGTGGCTACACCTTC

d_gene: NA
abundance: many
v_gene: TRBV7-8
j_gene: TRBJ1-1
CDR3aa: CASSLDRGAFF
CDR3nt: TGTGCCAGCAGCTTAGACCGAGGAGCTTTCTTT

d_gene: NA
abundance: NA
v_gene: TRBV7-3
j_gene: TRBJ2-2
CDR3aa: CASSLRPGSNTGELFF
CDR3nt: TGTGCCAGCAGCTTAAGACCAGGGTCCAACACCGGGGAGCTGTTTTTT

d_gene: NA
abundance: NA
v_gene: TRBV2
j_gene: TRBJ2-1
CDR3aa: CASSSGRVSSYNEQFF
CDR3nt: TGTGCCAGCAGCTCTGGTAGGGTCTCCTCCTACAATGAGCAGTTCTTC

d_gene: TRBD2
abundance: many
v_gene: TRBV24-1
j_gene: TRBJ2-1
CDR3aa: CATSEGLSGSGSNEQFF
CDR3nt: TGTGCCACCAGTGAAGGCCTTAGCGGGAGCGGTAGCAATGAGCAGTTCTTC

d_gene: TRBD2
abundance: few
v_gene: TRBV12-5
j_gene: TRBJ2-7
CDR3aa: CASGEQNRVAGVRYEQYF
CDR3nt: TGTGCTAGTGGGGAGCAGAACCGGGTAGCGGGAGTGCGATACGAGCAGTACTTC

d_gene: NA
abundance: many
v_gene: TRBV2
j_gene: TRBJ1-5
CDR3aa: CASRDDSVDNQPQHF
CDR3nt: TGTGCCAGCAGGGACGACAGCGTTGACAATCAGCCCCAGCATTTT

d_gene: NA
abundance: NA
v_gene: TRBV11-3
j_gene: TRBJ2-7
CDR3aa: CASSLDTRQGGDYEQYF
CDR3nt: TGTGCCAGCAGCTTAGATACGAGACAGGGAGGAGACTACGAGCAGTACTTC

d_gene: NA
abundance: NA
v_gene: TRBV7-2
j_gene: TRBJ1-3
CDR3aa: CASSLNSWDTIYF
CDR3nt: TGTGCCAGCAGCTTAAACTCCTGGGACACCATATATTTT

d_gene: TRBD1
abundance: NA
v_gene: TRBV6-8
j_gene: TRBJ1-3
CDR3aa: CAVRDRTGGGNTIYF
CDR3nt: TGTGCGGTCCGGGACAGGACGGGAGGAGGAAACACCATATATTTT

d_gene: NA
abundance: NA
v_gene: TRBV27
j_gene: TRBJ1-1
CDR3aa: CASSLTTGAGNEAFF
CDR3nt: TGTGCCAGCAGTTTAACTACCGGTGCGGGGAATGAAGCTTTCTTT

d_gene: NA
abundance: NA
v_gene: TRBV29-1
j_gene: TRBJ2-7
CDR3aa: CSVVRGRGEQYF
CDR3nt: TGCAGCGTTGTTCGGGGTCGGGGGGAGCAGTACTTC

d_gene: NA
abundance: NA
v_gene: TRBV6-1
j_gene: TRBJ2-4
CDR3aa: CASNRQGLIQYF
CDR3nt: TGTGCCAGCAATAGGCAAGGGTTAATTCAGTACTTC

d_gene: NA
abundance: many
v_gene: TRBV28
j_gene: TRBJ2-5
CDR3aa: CASERDRGETQYF
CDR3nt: TGTGCCAGCGAGCGGGACAGAGGTGAGACCCAGTACTTC

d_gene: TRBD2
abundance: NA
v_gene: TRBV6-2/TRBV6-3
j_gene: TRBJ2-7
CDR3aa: CASSDPGLAGDEQYF
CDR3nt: TGTGCCAGCAGTGACCCGGGACTAGCGGGAGACGAGCAGTACTTC

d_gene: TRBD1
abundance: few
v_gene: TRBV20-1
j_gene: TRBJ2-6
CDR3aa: CSARTGGTGANVLTF
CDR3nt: TGCAGTGCTCGGACAGGGGGCACTGGGGCCAACGTCCTGACTTTC

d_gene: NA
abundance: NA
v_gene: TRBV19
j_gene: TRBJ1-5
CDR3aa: CASFGGPNQPQHF
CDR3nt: TGTGCCAGTTTCGGGGGCCCCAATCAGCCCCAGCATTTT

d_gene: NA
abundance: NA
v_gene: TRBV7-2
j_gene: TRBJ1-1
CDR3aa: CASSQPGRAEAFF
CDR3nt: TGTGCCAGCAGCCAACCCGGACGTGCCGAAGCTTTCTTT

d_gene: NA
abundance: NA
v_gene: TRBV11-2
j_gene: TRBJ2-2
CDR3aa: CASSLGLAGELFF
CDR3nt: TGTGCCAGCAGCTTAGGACTAGCCGGGGAGCTGTTTTTT

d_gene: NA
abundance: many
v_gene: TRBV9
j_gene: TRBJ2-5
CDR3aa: CASSVTDEETQYF
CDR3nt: TGTGCCAGCAGCGTAACGGATGAGGAGACCCAGTACTTC

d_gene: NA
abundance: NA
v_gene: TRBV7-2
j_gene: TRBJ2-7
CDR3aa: CASSLYNNYEQYF
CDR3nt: TGTGCCAGCAGCTTATACAACAACTACGAGCAGTACTTC

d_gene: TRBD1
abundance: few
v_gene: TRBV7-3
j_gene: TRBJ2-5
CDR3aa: CASSSGQGLGTQYF
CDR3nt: TGTGCCAGCAGCTCCGGACAGGGACTTGGGACCCAGTACTTC

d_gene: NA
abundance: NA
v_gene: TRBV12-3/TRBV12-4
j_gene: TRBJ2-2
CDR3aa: CASSRLGLNTGELFF
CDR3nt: TGTGCCAGCAGCCGTCTCGGGTTAAACACCGGGGAGCTGTTTTTT

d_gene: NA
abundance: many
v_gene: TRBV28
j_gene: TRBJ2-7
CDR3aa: CASSLQKPGPIPHEQYF
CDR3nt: TGTGCCAGCAGCCTCCAAAAACCGGGTCCCATTCCCCACGAGCAGTACTTC

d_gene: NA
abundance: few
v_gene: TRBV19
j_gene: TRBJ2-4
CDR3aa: CASRRVGENIQYF
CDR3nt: TGTGCCAGTAGAAGGGTGGGCGAAAACATTCAGTACTTC

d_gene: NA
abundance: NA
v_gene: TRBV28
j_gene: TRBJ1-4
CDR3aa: CASRPSGPIGLSRSNEKLFF
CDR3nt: TGTGCCAGCAGACCCTCAGGACCAATCGGACTCTCGAGGTCAAATGAAAAACTGTTTTTT

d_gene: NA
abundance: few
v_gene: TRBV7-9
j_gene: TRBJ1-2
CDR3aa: CASTPGTNYGYTF
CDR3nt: TGTGCCAGCACACCAGGGACCAACTATGGCTACACCTTC

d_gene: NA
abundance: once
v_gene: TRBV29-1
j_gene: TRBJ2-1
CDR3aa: CSVIGDEQFF
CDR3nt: TGCAGCGTGATCGGCGATGAGCAGTTCTTC

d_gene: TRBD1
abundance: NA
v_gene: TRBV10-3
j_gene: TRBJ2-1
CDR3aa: CAISGGEGQGRDEQFF
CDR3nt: TGTGCCATCAGTGGGGGAGAGGGACAGGGAAGGGATGAGCAGTTCTTC

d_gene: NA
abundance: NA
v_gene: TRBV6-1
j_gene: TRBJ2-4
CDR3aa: CASRGDTGRGAKNIQYF
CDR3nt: TGTGCCAGCAGAGGAGACACAGGGCGGGGGGCCAAAAACATTCAGTACTTC

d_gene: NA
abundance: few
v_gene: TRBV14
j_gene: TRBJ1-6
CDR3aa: CASSPSGPRGYSPLHF
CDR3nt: TGTGCCAGCAGCCCCTCAGGCCCTAGGGGGTATTCACCCCTCCACTTT

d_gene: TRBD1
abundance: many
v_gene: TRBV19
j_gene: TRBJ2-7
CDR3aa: CATHEGTGRAEQYF
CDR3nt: TGTGCCACCCATGAGGGGACAGGCCGAGCCGAGCAGTACTTC

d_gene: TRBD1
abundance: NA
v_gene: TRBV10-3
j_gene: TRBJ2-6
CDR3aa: CAGTGGDGANVLTF
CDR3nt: TGTGCCGGGACAGGAGGCGATGGGGCCAACGTCCTGACTTTC

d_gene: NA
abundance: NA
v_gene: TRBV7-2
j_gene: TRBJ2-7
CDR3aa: CASSLGSRGIISYEQYF
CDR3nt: TGTGCCAGCAGCCTGGGGTCTAGAGGGATAATCTCCTACGAGCAGTACTTC

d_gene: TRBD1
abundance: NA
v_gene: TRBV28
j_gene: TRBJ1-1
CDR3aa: CASSLGTGGLHEAFF
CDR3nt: TGTGCCAGCAGTTTGGGGACAGGGGGCCTACATGAAGCTTTCTTT

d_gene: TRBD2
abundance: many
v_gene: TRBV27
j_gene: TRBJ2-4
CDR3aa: CASSSTSGRPPLAKNIQYF
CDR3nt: TGTGCCAGCAGCTCGACTAGCGGGAGGCCCCCGCTAGCCAAAAACATTCAGTACTTC

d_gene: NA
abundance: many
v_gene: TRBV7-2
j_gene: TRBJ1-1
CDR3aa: CASSSAGGDTEAFF
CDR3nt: TGTGCCAGCAGCTCTGCCGGGGGGGACACTGAAGCTTTCTTT

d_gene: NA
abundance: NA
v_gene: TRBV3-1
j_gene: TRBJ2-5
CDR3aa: CASSQEDFGGLRETQYF
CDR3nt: TGTGCCAGCAGCCAAGAAGACTTTGGGGGCTTGAGGGAGACCCAGTACTTC

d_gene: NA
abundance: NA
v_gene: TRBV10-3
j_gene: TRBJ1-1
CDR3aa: CAIKWAEENTEAFF
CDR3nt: TGTGCTATAAAATGGGCCGAAGAGAACACTGAAGCTTTCTTT

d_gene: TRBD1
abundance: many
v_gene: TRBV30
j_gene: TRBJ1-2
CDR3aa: CAFGQGGSYGYTF
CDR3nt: TGTGCCTTTGGACAGGGAGGATCCTATGGCTACACCTTC

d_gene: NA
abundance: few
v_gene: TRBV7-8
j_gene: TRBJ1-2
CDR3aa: CASFLGPENYGYTF
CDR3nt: TGTGCCAGCTTCCTTGGACCCGAAAACTATGGCTACACCTTC

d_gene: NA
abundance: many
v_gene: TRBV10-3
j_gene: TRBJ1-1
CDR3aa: CAISAGRRNTEAFF
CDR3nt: TGTGCCATCAGTGCCGGGCGGCGAAACACTGAAGCTTTCTTT

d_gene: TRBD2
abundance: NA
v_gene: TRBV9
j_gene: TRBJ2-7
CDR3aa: CASSVGLREGRFNYEQYF
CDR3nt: TGTGCCAGCAGCGTAGGCCTTCGGGAGGGCCGATTTAACTACGAGCAGTACTTC

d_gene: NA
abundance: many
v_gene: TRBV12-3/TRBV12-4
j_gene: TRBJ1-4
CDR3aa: CASSWQNNEKLFF
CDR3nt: TGTGCCAGCAGTTGGCAGAATAATGAAAAACTGTTTTTT